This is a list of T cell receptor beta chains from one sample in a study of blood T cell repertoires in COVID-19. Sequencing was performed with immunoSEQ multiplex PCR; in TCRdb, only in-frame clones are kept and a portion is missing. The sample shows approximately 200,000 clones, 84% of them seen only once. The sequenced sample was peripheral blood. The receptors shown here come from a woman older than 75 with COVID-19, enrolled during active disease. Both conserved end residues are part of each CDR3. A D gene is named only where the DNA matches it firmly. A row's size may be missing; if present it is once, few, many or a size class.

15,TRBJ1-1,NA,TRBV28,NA,TGTGCCAGCAGTTTGGGAGGACGGATGAACACTGAAGCTTTCTTT,CASSLGGRMNTEAFF
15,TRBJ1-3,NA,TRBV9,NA,TGTGCCAGCAGCGTAGATTCAGGTCTTGGAAACACCATATATTTT,CASSVDSGLGNTIYF
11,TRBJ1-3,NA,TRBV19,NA,TGTGCCAGTAGTACGGGAAACACCATATATTTT,CASSTGNTIYF
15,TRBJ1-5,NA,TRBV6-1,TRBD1,TGTGCCAGCAGTGAGGGGACAGGGAAGTCTCAGCCCCAGCATTTT,CASSEGTGKSQPQHF
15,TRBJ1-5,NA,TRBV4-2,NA,TGTGCCAGCAGCCAAGAAGGGACACTCCATCAGCCCCAGCATTTT,CASSQEGTLHQPQHF
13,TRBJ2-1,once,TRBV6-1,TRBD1,TGTGCCAGCAGTGAGGGGACAGGGGATGAGCAGTTCTTC,CASSEGTGDEQFF
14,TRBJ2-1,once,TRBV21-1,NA,TGTGCCAGCAGCAAAAGGGGCCCCCAGGGTGAGCAGTTCTTC,CASSKRGPQGEQFF
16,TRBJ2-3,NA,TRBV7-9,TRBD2,TGTGCCAGCAGCTCAACAACTAGCGGGAGAACAGATACGCAGTATTTT,CASSSTTSGRTDTQYF
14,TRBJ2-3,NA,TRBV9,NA,TGTGCCAGCAGCGTTCGTAGCCTCACAGATACGCAGTATTTT,CASSVRSLTDTQYF
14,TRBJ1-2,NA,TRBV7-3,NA,TGTGCCAGCAGCTTAGGGCCGATTAACTATGGCTACACCTTC,CASSLGPINYGYTF
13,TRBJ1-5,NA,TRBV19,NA,TGTGCCAGTAGGCAGGGAAACAATCAGCCCCAGCATTTT,CASRQGNNQPQHF
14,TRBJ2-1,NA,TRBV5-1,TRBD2,TGCGCCAGCAGCCGGGGGGGCGCAGGCGATGAGCAGTTCTTC,CASSRGGAGDEQFF
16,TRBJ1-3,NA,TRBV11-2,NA,TGTGCCAGCAGCATGGGGCCCCCGAGCTCTGGAAACACCATATATTTT,CASSMGPPSSGNTIYF
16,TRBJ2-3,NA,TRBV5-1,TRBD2,TGCGCCAGCAGCTTGGCCATAGCGGGGAGCACAGATACGCAGTATTTT,CASSLAIAGSTDTQYF
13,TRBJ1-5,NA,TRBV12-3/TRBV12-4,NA,TGTGCCAGCAGTTTAATACCTCTACAGCCCCAGCATTTT,CASSLIPLQPQHF
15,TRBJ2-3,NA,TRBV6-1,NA,TGTGCCAGCAGTGAAGTAGTGACTAGAAGGGGTACGCAGTATTTT,CASSEVVTRRGTQYF
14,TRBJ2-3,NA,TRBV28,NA,TGTGCCAGCAGTTCAGCTAGCGGCACAGATACGCAGTATTTT,CASSSASGTDTQYF
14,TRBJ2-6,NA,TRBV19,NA,TGTGCCATCCCGGGTCGGCGTGGGGCCAACGTCCTGACTTTC,CAIPGRRGANVLTF
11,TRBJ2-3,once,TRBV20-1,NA,TGCAGTGCTAGGCGAGGGGATACGCAGTATTTT,CSARRGDTQYF
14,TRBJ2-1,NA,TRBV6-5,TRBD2,TGTGCCAGCAGCACTAGCGGGGCCGACAATGAGCAGTTCTTC,CASSTSGADNEQFF
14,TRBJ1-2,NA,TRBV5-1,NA,TGCGCCAGCACCCGAAGTGGGGGCGGGTATGGCTACACCTTC,CASTRSGGGYGYTF
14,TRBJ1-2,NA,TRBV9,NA,TGTGCCAGCAGCCCGAGTTCGTCCCTCGGTGGCTACACCTTC,CASSPSSSLGGYTF
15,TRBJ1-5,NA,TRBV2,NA,TGTGCCAGCAGTGAAAGACAGGATAGCAATCAGCCCCAGCATTTT,CASSERQDSNQPQHF
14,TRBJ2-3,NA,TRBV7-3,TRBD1,TGTGCCAGCAGCCCCGGACAGGGTGGGGATACGCAGTATTTT,CASSPGQGGDTQYF
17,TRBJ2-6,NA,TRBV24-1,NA,TGTGCCACCAGTGCCGACGCCTGGGGGGCTGGGGCCAACGTCCTGACTTTC,CATSADAWGAGANVLTF
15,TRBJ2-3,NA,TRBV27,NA,TGTGCCAGCACCCTCCGAGAGTCTAGCACAGATACGCAGTATTTT,CASTLRESSTDTQYF
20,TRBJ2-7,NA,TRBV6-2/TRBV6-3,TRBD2,TGTGCCAGCAGTTACTCGATCTTCCCTACTACTAGCGGGGCTGCCTACGAGCAGTACTTC,CASSYSIFPTTSGAAYEQYF
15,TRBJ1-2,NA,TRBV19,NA,TGTGCCAGTAGGACCGGGACACCTCGTAACTATGGCTACACCTTC,CASRTGTPRNYGYTF
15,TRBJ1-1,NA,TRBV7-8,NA,TGTGCCAGCAGCTTAGGGGGCGGGGTCGGCACTGAAGCTTTCTTT,CASSLGGGVGTEAFF
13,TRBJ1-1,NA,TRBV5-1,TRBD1,TGCGCCAGCAGCCTGACAGGGGACACTGAAGCTTTCTTT,CASSLTGDTEAFF
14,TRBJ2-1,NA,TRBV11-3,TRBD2,TGTGCCAGCGGGCGGGGGGGCGGTGGCAATGAGCAGTTCTTC,CASGRGGGGNEQFF
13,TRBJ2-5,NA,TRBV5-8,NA,TGTGCCAGCAGCTTCACTAGCCCGAAGACCCAGTACTTC,CASSFTSPKTQYF
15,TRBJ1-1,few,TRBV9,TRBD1,TGTGCCAGCAGCGGTCCGGGACAGGGGAACACTGAAGCTTTCTTT,CASSGPGQGNTEAFF
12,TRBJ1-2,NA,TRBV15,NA,TGTGCCACCAGCAGAGATTTTGTGTCTCGCACCTTC,CATSRDFVSRTF
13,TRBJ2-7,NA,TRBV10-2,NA,TGCGCCAGCAGTTTGACCTCAAGGGGCGAGCAGTACTTC,CASSLTSRGEQYF
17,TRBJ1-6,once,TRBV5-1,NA,TGCGCCAGCAGCTTATCTACCGGGAGCTCCTATAATTCACCCCTCCACTTT,CASSLSTGSSYNSPLHF
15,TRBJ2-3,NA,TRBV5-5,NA,TGTGCCAGCAGCCCCGCCCCAGGGGCGGTCGATACGCAGTATTTT,CASSPAPGAVDTQYF
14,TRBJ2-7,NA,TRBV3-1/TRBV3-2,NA,TGTGCCAGCAGCCAAGCGGGGGACTCCTACGAGCAGTACTTC,CASSQAGDSYEQYF
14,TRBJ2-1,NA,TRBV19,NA,TGTGCCAGTAGCAGGGGTCTTTACGGCAATGAGCAGTTCTTC,CASSRGLYGNEQFF
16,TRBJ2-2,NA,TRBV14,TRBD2,TGTGCCAGCAGCCAAGGATGGCTAGCGGGCACCGGGGAGCTGTTTTTT,CASSQGWLAGTGELFF
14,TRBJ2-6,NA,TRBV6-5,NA,TGTGCCAGCAGTTACGTCGGGGGGGCCAACGTCCTGACTTTC,CASSYVGGANVLTF
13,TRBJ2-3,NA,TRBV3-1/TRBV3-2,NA,TGTGCCAGCAGCCCCGGACTTTCAGATACGCAGTATTTT,CASSPGLSDTQYF
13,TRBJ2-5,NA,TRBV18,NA,TGTGCCAGCTCACCCAGGCAGCAAGAGACCCAGTACTTC,CASSPRQQETQYF
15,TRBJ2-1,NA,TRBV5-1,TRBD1,TGCGCCAGCAGCTTAGGGACAGGTCAAGGTGATGAGCAGTTCTTC,CASSLGTGQGDEQFF
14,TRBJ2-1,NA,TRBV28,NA,TGTGCCACCTCGCCCGTCGGGGGTCACAATGAGCAGTTCTTC,CATSPVGGHNEQFF
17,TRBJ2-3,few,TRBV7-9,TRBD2,TGTGCCAGCAGGTCTAGCGGGGGACGCCTACACACAGATACGCAGTATTTT,CASRSSGGRLHTDTQYF
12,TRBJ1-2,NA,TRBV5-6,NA,TGTGCCAGCAAGCGGGACGCCTATGGCTACACCTTC,CASKRDAYGYTF
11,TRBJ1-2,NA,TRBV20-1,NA,TGCAGTGCTCCCGACAATTCTGGCTACACCTTC,CSAPDNSGYTF
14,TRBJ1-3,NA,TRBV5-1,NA,TGCGCCAGCAGCCCGGGGTCTCTGGAGGACACCATATATTTT,CASSPGSLEDTIYF